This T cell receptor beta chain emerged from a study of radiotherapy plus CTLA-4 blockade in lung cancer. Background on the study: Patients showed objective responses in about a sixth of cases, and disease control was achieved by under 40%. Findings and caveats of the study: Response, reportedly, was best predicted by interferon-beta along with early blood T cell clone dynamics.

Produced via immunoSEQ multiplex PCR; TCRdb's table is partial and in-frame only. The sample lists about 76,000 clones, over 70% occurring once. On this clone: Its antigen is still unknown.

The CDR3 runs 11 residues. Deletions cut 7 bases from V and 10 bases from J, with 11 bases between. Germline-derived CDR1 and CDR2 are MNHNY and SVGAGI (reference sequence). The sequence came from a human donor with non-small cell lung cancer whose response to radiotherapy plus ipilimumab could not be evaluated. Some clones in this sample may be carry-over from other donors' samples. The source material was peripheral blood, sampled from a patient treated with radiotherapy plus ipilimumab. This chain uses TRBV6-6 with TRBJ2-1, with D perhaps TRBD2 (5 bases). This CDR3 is CASTKAEEQFF. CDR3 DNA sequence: TGTGCCAGCACCAAAGCGGAAGAGCAGTTCTTC.